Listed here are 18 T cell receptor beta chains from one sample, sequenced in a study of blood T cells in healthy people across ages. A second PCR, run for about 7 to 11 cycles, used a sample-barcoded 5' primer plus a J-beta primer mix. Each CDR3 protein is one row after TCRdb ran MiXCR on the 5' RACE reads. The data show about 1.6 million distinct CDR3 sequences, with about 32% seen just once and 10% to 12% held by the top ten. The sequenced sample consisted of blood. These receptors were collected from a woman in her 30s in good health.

In nucleotides, the CDR3 is TGTGCCAGCAGCTTAGCAGTCCTAGGGGAACTGTTTTTT. It translates to CASSLAVLGELFF. The rearrangement uses TRBV7-6 and TRBJ1-4; a weak D match, TRBD1 (5 bases). Germline V gives CDR1 SGHVS, CDR2 FNYEAQ. The germline V and J ends were trimmed by 0 bases and 12 bases, with 11 bases remaining between them. This CDR3 has 13 residues. Full variable domain (missing parts from reference TRBV7-6 and TRBJ1-4): GAGVSQSPRYKVTKRGQDVALRCDPISGHVSLYWYRQALGQGPEFLTYFNYEAQQDKSGLPNDRFSAERPEGSISTLTIQRTEQRDSAMYRCASSLAVLGELFFGSGTQLSVL.

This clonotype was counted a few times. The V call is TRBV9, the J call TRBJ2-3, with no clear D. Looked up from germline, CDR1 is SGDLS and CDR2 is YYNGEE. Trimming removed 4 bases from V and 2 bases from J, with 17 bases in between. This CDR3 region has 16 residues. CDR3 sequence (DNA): TGTGCCAGCAGCCCCTCGGGCGCAACCTCCACAGATACGCAGTATTTT. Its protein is CASSPSGATSTDTQYF.

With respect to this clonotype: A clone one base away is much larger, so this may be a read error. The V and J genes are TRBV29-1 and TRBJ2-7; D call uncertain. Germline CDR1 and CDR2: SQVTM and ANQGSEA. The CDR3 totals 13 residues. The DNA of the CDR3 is TGCAACGTTGAAACCCCGACATCCTACGAGCAGTACTTC. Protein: CNVETPTSYEQYF.

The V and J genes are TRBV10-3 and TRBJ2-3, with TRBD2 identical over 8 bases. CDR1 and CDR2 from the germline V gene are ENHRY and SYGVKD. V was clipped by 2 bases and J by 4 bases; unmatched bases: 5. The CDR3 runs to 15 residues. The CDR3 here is CAISEKVGGADTQYF. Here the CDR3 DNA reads TGTGCCATCAGTGAGAAGGTCGGGGGGGCAGATACGCAGTATTTT.

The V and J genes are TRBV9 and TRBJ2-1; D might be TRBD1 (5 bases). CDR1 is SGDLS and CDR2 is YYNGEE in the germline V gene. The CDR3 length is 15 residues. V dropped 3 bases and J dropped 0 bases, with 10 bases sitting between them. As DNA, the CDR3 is TGTGCCAGCAGCGCTCAGGGAAGCTCCTACAATGAGCAGTTCTTC. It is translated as CASSAQGSSYNEQFF.

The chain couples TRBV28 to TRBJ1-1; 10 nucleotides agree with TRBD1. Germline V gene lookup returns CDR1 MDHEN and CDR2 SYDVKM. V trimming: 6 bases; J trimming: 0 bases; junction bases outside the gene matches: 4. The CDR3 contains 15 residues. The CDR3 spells CASSPDRGMNTEAFF. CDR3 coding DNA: TGTGCCAGCAGCCCGGACAGGGGGATGAACACTGAAGCTTTCTTT.

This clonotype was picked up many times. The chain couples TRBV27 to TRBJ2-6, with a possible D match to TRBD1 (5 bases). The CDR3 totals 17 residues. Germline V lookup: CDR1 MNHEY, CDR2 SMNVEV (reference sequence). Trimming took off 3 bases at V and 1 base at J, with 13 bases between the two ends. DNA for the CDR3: TGTGCCAGCAGTTTGGGCAGGGTCGTATCTGGGGCCAACGTCCTGACTTTC. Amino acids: CASSLGRVVSGANVLTF. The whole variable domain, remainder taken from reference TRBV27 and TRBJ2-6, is EAQVTQNPRYLITVTGKKLTVTCSQNMNHEYMSWYRQDPGLGLRQIYYSMNVEVTDKGDVPEGYKVSRKEKRNFPLILESPSPNQTSLYFCASSLGRVVSGANVLTFGAGSRLTVL.

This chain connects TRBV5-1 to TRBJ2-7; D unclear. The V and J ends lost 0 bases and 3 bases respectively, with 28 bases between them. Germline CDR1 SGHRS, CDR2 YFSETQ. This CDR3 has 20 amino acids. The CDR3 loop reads CASSLDSTHPLKLGNYEQYF. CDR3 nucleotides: TGCGCCAGCAGCTTGGACTCTACCCATCCCCTGAAACTTGGAAACTACGAGCAGTACTTC.

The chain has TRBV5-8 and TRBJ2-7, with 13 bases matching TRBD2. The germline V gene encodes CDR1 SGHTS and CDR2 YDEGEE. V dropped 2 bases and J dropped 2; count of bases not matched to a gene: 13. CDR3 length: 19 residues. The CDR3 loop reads CASSLRTSGRAPSPYEQYF. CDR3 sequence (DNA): TGTGCCAGCAGCTTAAGGACTAGCGGGAGAGCCCCCTCCCCCTACGAGCAGTACTTC.

CDR3 in amino acids: CSASLTGGPMNTEAFF. The DNA for the CDR3 is TGCAGTGCTAGTTTAACCGGGGGCCCCATGAACACTGAAGCTTTCTTT. This chain connects TRBV20-1 to TRBJ1-1, with a possible D match to TRBD1 (6 bases). Germline V gene lookup returns CDR1 DFQATT and CDR2 SNEGSKA (reference sequence). Trimming took off 3 bases at V and 0 bases at J, with 17 bases between the two ends. The CDR3 is made up of 16 amino acids.

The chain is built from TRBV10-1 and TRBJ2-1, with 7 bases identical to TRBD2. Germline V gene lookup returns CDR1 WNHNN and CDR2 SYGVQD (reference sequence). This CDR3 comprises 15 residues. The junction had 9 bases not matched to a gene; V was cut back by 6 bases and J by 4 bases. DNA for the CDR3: TGCGCCAGCAGAGCGGGATCTGGGATTTACAATGAGCAGTTCTTC. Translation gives CASRAGSGIYNEQFF.

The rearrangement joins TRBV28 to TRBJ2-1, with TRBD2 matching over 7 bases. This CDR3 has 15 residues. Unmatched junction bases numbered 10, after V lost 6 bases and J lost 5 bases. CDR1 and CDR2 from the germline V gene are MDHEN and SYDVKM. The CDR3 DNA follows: TGTGCCAGCAGCACGTGGGGGGGAGTTAACAATGAGCAGTTCTTC. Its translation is CASSTWGGVNNEQFF. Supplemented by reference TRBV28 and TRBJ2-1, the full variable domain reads DVKVTQSSRYLVKRTGEKVFLECVQDMDHENMFWYRQDPGLGLRLIYFSYDVKMKEKGDIPEGYSVSREKKERFSLILESASTNQTSMYLCASSTWGGVNNEQFFGPGTRLTVL.

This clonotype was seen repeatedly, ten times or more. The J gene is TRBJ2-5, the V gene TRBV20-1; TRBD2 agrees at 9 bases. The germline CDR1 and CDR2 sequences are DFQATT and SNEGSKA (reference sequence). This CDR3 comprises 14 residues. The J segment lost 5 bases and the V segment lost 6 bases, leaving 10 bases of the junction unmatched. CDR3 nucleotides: TGCAGTGCCAGATCGGGACTAGCTATTGAGACCCAGTACTTC. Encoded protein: CSARSGLAIETQYF.

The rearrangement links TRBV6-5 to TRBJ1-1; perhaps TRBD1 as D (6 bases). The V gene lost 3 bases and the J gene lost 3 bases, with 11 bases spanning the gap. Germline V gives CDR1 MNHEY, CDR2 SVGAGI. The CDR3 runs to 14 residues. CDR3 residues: CASSYSGVDTEAFF. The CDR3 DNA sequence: TGTGCCAGCAGTTATTCAGGGGTTGACACTGAAGCTTTCTTT.

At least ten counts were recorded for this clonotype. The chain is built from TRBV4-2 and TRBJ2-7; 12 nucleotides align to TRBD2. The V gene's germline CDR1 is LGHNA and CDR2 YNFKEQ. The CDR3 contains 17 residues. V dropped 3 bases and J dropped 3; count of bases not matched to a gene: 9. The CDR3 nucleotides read TGTGCCAGCAGCCACGCGTCGACTAGCGGGGGACACTACGAGCAGTACTTC. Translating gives CASSHASTSGGHYEQYF.

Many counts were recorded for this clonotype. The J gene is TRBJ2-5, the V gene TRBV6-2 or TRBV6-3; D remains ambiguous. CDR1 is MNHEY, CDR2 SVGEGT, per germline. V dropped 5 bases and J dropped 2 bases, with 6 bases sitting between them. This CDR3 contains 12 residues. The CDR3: CASSTPQETQYF. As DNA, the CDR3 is TGTGCCAGCAGTACCCCACAAGAGACCCAGTACTTC.

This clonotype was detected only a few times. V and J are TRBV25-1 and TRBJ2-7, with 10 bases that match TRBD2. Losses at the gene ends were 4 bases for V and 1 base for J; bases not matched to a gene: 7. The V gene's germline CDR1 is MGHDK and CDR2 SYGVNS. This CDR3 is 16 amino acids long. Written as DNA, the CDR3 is TGTGCCAGCAGTGGGGGACTAGCGTCTACATCCTACGAGCAGTACTTC. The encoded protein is CASSGGLASTSYEQYF.

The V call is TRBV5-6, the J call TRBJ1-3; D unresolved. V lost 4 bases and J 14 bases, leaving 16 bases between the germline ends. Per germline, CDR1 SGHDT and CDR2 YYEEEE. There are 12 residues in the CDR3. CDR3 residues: CASSSPEGRLYF. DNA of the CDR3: TGTGCCAGCAGCAGTCCTGAGGGCCGACTATATTTT.